The 10 T cell receptor beta chains given below trace back to one sample, sequenced in a study of T cells after yellow fever vaccination. A single record per CDR3 protein comes from TCRdb applying MiXCR to the 5' RACE reads. Of around 310,000 distinct CDR3 sequences listed, over 8% are singletons. The specimen was PBMCs, collected on the day of the first yellow fever vaccination. These receptors came from a man aged 18 to 29 who received the YFV17D yellow fever vaccine.

The chain combines TRBV29-1 with TRBJ2-7, with D tentatively TRBD2 (7 bases). Per germline, CDR1 SQVTM and CDR2 ANQGSEA. Trimming shortened V by 4 bases and J by 0 bases, and 19 bases separated the two germline ends. The CDR3 spans 16 residues. CDR3 amino acids: CSVVEGEGPNSYEQYF. The CDR3 DNA reads TGCAGCGTTGTGGAGGGGGAGGGGCCGAACTCCTACGAGCAGTACTTC.

This clonotype was found a few times. The chain joins TRBV9 to TRBJ1-6; D possibly corresponds to TRBD1 (6 bases). Trimming removed 3 bases at V and 11 bases at J, with 9 bases between. This CDR3 spans 12 amino acids. Germline-derived CDR1 and CDR2 are SGDLS and YYNGEE. The CDR3 DNA reads TGTGCCAGCAGCGCGGACAGCACACCCCTCCACTTT. This encodes CASSADSTPLHF.

This chain links TRBV6-9 with TRBJ2-5, with 7 bases fitting TRBD1. The CDR3 is 15 amino acids. CDR1 is MNHGY, CDR2 SVAAGI, per germline. V lost 4 bases to trimming and J lost 0 bases; unmatched junction nucleotides: 5. The CDR3 region has the DNA TGTGCCAGCAGTTTAAATCAGGGGGACCAAGAGACCCAGTACTTC. Its protein is CASSLNQGDQETQYF.

The CDR3 DNA follows: TGTGCCAGCAGTCCAGGGGGGGCTGGCTACACCTTC. It specifies CASSPGGAGYTF. This chain joins TRBV12-3 or TRBV12-4 and TRBJ1-2; 7 bases fit TRBD1. The trim removed 5 bases at V and 7 bases at J, leaving 4 bases unmatched. This CDR3 spans 12 amino acids.

The chain carries TRBV4-3 and TRBJ1-6; no firm D call. Trimming removed 3 bases from V and 7 bases from J, with 10 bases in between. From germline, CDR1 is LGHNA and CDR2 YSLEER. The CDR3 has 14 residues. In DNA form, the CDR3 reads TGCGCCAGCAGCCAGACCCGAATGAATTCACCCCTCCACTTT. It yields the protein CASSQTRMNSPLHF.

This chain links TRBV3-1 with TRBJ1-3; 9 nucleotides match TRBD1. Germline lookup yields CDR1 LGHDT and CDR2 YNNKEL (reference sequence). The CDR3 length is 18 residues. The ends lost 4 bases at V and 0 bases at J; junction bases unmatched: 10. This CDR3 is CASSPGRRTGDSGNTIYF. Written as DNA, the CDR3 is TGTGCCAGCAGCCCCGGGAGGCGGACAGGGGACTCTGGAAACACCATATATTTT.

The rearrangement links TRBV29-1 to TRBJ2-1, with D tentatively TRBD1 (6 bases). The CDR3 sequence is 14 residues long. The germline V and J ends were trimmed by 3 bases and 5 bases, with 14 bases remaining between them. From germline, CDR1 is SQVTM and CDR2 ANQGSEA. CDR3 in amino acids: CSVDRAGVDNEQFF. CDR3 nucleotide sequence: TGCAGCGTTGATAGGGCAGGGGTGGACAATGAGCAGTTCTTC.

This clonotype came up a few times. V gene TRBV4-1 combines with J gene TRBJ1-2; D gene ambiguous. This CDR3 is built from 14 residues. Trimming pared 3 bases from V and 3 bases from J, leaving 11 bases between. The germline CDR1 and CDR2 sequences are MGHRA and YSYEKL. The DNA for the CDR3 is TGCGCCAGCAGCCAGGGTAGAGGAGACTATGGCTACACCTTC. The encoded protein is CASSQGRGDYGYTF.

CDR3 bases: TGTGCCAGCAGCCCCGGGACAGGGGCAGATCAGCCCCAGCATTTT. Its translation is CASSPGTGADQPQHF. The chain joins TRBV27 to TRBJ1-5, with 10 bases aligning to TRBD1. Trimming cost V 6 bases and J 5 bases; bases outside gene matches: 7. The CDR3 spans 15 residues. Germline loops: CDR1 MNHEY, CDR2 SMNVEV (reference sequence).

This clonotype was observed at least ten times. V is TRBV9 and J is TRBJ2-3; TRBD2 matches 9 bases. CDR1 and CDR2 from the germline V gene are SGDLS and YYNGEE. The length of the CDR3 is 17 residues. V was clipped by 4 bases and J by 2 bases; unmatched bases: 11. The CDR3 DNA reads TGTGCCAGCAGCCCCCGTGGTAGCGGGGGACCCACAGATACGCAGTATTTT. Amino acid sequence: CASSPRGSGGPTDTQYF.